Included here is one TCR beta chain sequence, with context. Its antigen is currently unknown. The CDR3 is made up of 12 amino acids. Germline CDR1 is SGHRS and CDR2 is YFSETQ. Trimming cost V 5 bases and J 10 bases; bases outside gene matches: 8. The record originates from a study of cytomegalovirus exposure and HLA in healthy donors. Broader study findings: The investigators catalogued 160 or so TCR beta chains as cytomegalovirus-associated.

The repertoire was sequenced with immunoSEQ multiplex PCR; TCRdb's copy has only in-frame clones and lacks some. The sample yields 220,000 or so clones, 80% to 85% seen once. Source material: PBMCs. This clonotype was sampled from a young woman in good health and CMV-seropositive. The chain couples TRBV5-1 to TRBJ2-5, with 7 nucleotides matching TRBD1. The DNA of the CDR3 is TGCGCCAGCAGGGCCGGGACAGAGTTCCAGTACTTC. Translated: CASRAGTEFQYF.